This T cell receptor beta chain derives from a study of CD8+ T cells in alopecia areata. V was cut by 2 bases and J by 6 bases, with 16 bases left in between. The CDR3 length is 14 residues. Germline-derived CDR1 and CDR2 are GTSNPN and SVGIG (reference sequence). Treatment meaning: oral pan-JAK inhibitor, 5-10 mg twice daily. It was cDNA, reverse transcribed from extracted RNA, that served as the sequencing template. Sequencing used immunoSEQ multiplex PCR; TCRdb keeps in-frame clones, though not all of them. The repertoire includes around 100,000 clones, roughly three fifths of them detected once, and under 3.5% sits in the top ten.

This clonotype was obtained from a human donor with alopecia areata. The input for sequencing was CD4+ T cells sorted from blood, taken at week 24, from a patient treated with tofacitinib. The chain carries TRBV30 and TRBJ1-1, with TRBD1 as a possible D gene (5 bases). CDR3 region: CAWSTGGWGAEAFF. The CDR3 bases are TGTGCCTGGAGTACGGGGGGATGGGGCGCTGAAGCTTTCTTT.